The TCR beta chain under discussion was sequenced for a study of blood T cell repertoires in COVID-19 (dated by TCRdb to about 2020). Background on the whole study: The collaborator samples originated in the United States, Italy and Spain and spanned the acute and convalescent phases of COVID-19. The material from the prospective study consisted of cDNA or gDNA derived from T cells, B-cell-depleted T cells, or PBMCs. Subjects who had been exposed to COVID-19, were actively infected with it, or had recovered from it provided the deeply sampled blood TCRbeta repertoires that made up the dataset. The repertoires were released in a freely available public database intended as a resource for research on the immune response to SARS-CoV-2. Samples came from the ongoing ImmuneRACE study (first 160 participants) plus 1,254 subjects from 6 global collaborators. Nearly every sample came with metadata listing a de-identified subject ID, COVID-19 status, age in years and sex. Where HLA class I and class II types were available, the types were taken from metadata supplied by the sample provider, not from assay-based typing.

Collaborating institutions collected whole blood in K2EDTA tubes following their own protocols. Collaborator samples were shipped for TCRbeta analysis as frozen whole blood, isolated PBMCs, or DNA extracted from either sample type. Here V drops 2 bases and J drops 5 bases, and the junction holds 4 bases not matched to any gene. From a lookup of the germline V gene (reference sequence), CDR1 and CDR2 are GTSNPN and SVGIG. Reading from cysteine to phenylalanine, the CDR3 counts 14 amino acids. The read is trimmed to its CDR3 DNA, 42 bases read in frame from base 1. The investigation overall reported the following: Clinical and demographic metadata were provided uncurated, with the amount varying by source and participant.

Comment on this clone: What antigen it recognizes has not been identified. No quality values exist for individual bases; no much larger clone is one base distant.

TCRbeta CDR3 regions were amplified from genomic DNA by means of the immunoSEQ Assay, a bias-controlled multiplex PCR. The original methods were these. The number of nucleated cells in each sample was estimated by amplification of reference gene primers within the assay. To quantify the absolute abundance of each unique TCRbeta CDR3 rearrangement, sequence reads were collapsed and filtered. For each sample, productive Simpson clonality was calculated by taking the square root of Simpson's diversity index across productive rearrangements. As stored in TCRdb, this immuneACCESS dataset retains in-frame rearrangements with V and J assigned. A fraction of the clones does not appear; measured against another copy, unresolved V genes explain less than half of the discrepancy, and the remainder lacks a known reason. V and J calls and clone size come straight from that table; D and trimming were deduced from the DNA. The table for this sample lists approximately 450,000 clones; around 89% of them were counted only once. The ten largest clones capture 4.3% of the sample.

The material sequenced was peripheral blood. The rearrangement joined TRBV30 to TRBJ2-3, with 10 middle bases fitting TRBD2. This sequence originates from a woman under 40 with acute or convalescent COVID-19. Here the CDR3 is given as CAWSSSGGQDTQYF. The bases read TGTGCCTGGAGTTCTAGCGGGGGACAAGATACGCAGTATTTT. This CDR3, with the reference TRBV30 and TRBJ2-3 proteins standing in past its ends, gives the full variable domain SQTIHQWPATLVQPVGSPLSLECTVEGTSNPNLYWYRQAAGRGLQLLFYSVGIGQISSEVPQNLSASRPQDRQFILSSKKLLLSDSGFYLCAWSSSGGQDTQYFGPGTRLTVL.